This record covers a single T cell receptor (beta chain). Its antigen is not known. The CDR3 is 13 residues long. Trimming cost V 5 bases and J 4 bases; bases outside gene matches: 2. Germline CDR1 is GTSNPN and CDR2 is SVGIG (reference sequence). The data stem from a study of CD8 T cells in Susac syndrome. Study-level findings and limits: More than 15 Susac-specific public clones were found in total CD8+ repertoires and five in CD8+ TEMRA repertoires.

With random hexamers, 0.5 to 1 ug RNA was reverse transcribed. Using its own MiXCR run on the immunoSEQ multiplex PCR reads, TCRdb lists one record per CDR3 protein. The table lists 200,000 or so distinct CDR3 sequences, 95% of them singletons. The Susac syndrome patients fit the recently defined diagnostic criteria for definite or probable disease. The receptor was derived from a human donor with Susac syndrome. The chain employs TRBV30 and TRBJ1-4; 9 positions agree with TRBD1. Sample: CD8+ T cells from PBMCs. The CDR3 DNA follows: TGTGCCTGGGGACAGGGGATTAATGAAAAACTGTTTTTT. This codes for CAWGQGINEKLFF.